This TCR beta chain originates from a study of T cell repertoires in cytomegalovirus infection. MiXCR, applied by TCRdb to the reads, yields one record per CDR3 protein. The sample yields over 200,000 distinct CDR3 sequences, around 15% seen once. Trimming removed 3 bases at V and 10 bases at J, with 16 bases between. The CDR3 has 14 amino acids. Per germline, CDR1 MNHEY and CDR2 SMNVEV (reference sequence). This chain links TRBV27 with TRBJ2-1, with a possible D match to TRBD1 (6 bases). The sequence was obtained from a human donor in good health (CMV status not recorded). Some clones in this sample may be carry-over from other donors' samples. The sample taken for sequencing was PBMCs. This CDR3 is CASSFGIITGEQFF. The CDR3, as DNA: TGTGCCAGCAGTTTCGGGATAATCACAGGGGAGCAGTTCTTC.